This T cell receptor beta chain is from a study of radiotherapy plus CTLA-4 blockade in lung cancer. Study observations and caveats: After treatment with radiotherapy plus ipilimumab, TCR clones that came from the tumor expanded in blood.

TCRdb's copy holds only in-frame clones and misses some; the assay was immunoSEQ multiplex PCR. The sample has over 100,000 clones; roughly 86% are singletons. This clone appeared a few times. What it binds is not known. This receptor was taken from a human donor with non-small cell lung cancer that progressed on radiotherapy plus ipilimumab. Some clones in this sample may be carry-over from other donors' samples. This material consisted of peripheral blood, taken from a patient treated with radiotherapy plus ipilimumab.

The CDR3 region is CASSPSKGPSANYGYTF. Here the CDR3 DNA reads TGCGCCAGCAGCCCCTCCAAGGGCCCCTCGGCTAACTATGGCTACACCTTC. The chain joins TRBV4-1 to TRBJ1-2, with D uncertain. This CDR3 region has 17 residues. Germline CDR1 reads MGHRA; CDR2 reads YSYEKL. The V end lost 4 bases, the J end lost 0 bases, and 18 bases lay between the germline ends.